The clone carrying this T cell receptor beta chain was detected a few times. One base away lies a much larger clone, so this may be a sequencing read error. This sample was taken from a study of T cells in Graves' hyperthyroidism and ophthalmopathy. CDR3 size: 14 residues. CDR1 SNHLY and CDR2 FYNNEI come from the germline V gene. Regions amplified from RNA transcripts were the TCR beta CDR3 regions. In the first-round RT-PCR of the TCR CDR3, the HTBI primer set was used. Each CDR3 protein gets one entry after TCRdb re-called the multiplex PCR reads with MiXCR. The sample holds approximately 710,000 distinct CDR3 sequences; 15% to 20% are singletons and the top ten take 15%. It was uncontrolled infection, other autoimmune disease, pregnancy or lactation that excluded patients. On the basis of clinical symptoms, serum thyroxine and TRAb, thyroid ultrasound and orbital computed tomography, diagnoses were made.

The gene calls are TRBV2 and TRBJ1-5; 9 positions agree with TRBD1. The origin of this receptor is a man aged 50-60 years with Graves' hyperthyroidism. Material: blood. Here the CDR3 reads CTSATGTGRQPQHF. CDR3 nucleotide sequence: TGTACCAGCGCTACCGGGACAGGGCGTCAGCCCCAGCATTTT.